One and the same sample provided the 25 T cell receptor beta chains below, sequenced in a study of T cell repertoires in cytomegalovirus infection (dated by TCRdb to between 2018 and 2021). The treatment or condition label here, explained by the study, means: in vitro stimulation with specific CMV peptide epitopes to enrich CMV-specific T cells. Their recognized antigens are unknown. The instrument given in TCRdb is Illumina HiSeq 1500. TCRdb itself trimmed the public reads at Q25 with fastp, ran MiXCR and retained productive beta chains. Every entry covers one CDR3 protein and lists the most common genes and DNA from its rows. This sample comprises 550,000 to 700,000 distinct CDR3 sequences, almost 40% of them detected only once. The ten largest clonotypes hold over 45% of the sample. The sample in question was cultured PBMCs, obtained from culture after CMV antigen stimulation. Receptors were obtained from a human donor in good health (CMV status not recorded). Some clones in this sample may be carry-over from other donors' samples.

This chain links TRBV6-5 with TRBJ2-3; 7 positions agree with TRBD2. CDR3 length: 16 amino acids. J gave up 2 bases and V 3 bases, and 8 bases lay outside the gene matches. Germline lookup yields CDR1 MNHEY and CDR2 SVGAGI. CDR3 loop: CASSYVAGRVTDTQYF. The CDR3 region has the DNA TGTGCCAGCAGTTATGTAGCGGGCAGGGTCACAGATACGCAGTATTTT.

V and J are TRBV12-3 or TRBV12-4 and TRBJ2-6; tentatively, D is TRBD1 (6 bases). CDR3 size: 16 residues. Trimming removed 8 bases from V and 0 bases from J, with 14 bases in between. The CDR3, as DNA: TGTGCCAGCGGTACGACAGGCTACTCTGGGGCCAACGTCCTGACTTTC. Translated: CASGTTGYSGANVLTF.

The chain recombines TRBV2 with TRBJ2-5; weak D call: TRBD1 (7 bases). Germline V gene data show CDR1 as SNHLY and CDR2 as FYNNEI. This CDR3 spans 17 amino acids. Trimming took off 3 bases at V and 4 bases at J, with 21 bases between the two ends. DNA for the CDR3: TGTGCCAGCAGTGAGCGGGAAAGGGGGCCCCTTTTAGAGACCCAGTACTTC. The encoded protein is CASSERERGPLLETQYF.

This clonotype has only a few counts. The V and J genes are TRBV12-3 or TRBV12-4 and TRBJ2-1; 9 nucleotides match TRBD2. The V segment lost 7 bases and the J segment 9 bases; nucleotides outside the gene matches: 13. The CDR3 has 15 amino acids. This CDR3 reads CASTALSGGPGEQFF. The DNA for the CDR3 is TGTGCCAGCACGGCCTTGAGCGGGGGGCCGGGTGAGCAGTTCTTC.

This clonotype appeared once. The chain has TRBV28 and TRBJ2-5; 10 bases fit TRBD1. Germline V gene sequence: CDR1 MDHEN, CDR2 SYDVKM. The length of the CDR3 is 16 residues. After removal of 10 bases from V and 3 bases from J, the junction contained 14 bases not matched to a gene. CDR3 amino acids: CATAAPGQGSEETQYF. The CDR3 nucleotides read TGTGCCACCGCGGCCCCGGGACAGGGGTCAGAAGAGACCCAGTACTTC.

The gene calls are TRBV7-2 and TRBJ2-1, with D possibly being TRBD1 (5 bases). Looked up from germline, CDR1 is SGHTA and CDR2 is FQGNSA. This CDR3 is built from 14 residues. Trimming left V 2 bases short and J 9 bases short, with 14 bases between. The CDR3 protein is CASSLSTDLTEQFF. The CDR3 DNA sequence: TGTGCCAGCAGCTTATCGACAGACCTCACTGAGCAGTTCTTC.

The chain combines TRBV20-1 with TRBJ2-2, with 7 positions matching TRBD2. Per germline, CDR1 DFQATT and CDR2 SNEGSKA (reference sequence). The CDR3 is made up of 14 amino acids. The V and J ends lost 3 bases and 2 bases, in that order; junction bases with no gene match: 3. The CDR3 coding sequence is TGCAGTGCTAGGGGGGGGAGCAACACCGGGGAGCTGTTTTTT. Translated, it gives CSARGGSNTGELFF.

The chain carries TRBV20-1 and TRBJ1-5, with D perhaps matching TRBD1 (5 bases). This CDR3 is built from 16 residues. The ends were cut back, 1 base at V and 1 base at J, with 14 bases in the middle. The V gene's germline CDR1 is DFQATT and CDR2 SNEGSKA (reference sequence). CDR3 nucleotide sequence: TGCAGTGCTAGAGCGGACACCCTCGGAAGCAATCAGCCCCAGCATTTT. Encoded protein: CSARADTLGSNQPQHF.

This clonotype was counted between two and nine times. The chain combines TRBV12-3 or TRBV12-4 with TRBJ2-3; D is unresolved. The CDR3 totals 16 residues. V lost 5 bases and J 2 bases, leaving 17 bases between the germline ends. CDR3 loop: CASSTQIQTYTDTQYF. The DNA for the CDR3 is TGTGCCAGCAGTACCCAGATCCAGACTTACACAGATACGCAGTATTTT.

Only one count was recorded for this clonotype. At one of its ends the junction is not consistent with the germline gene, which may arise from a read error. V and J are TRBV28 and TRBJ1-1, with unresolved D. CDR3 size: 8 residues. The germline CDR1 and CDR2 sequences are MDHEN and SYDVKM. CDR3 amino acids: CLNTEAFF. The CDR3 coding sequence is TGCTTGAACACTGAAGCTTTCTTT.

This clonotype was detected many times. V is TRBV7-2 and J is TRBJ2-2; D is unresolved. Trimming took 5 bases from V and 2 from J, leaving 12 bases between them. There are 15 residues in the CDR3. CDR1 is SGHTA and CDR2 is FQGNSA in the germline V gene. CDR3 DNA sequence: TGTGCCAGCAGCAGGGCAGGTGTAAACACCGGGGAGCTGTTTTTT. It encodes CASSRAGVNTGELFF.

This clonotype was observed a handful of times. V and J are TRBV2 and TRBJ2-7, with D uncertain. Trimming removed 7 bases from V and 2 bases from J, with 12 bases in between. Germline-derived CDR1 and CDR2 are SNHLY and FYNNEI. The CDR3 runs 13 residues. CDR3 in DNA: TGTGCCAGCACCGAACTCGGCACCTACGAGCAGTACTTC. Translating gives CASTELGTYEQYF.

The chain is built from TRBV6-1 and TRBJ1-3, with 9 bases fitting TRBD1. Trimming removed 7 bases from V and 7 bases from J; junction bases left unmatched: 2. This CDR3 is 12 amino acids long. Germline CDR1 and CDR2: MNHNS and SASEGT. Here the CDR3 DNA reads TGTGCCAGCAACGGACAGGGGAACACCATATATTTT. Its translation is CASNGQGNTIYF.

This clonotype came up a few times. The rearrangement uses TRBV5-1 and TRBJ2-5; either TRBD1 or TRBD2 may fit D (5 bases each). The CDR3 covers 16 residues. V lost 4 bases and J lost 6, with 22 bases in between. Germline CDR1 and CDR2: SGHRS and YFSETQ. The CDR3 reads CASSLPGRISGKTQYF. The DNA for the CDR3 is TGCGCCAGCAGCCTCCCAGGGCGGATCTCCGGGAAGACCCAGTACTTC.

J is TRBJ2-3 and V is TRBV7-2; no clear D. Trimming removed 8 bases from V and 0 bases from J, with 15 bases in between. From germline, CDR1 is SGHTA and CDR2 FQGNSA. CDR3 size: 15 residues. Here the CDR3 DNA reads TGTGCCAGCTTCCCACCGACTTTTAGCACAGATACGCAGTATTTT. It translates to CASFPPTFSTDTQYF. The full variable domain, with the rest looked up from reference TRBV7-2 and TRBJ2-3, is GAGVSQSPSNKVTEKGKDVELRCDPISGHTALYWYRQSLGQGLEFLIYFQGNSAPDKSGLPSDRFSAERTGGSVSTLTIQRTQQEDSAVYLCASFPPTFSTDTQYFGPGTRLTVL.

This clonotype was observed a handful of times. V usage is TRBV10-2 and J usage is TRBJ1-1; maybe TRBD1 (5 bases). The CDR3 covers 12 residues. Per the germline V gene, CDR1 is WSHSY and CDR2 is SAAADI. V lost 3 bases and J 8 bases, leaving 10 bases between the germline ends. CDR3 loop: CASSDTTAEAFF. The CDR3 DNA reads TGCGCCAGCAGTGACACGACAGCCGAAGCTTTCTTT.

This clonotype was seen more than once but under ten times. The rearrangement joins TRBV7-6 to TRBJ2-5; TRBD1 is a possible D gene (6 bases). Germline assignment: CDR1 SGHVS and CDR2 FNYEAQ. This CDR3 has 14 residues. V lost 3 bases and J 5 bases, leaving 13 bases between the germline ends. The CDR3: CASSLDSRRETQYF. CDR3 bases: TGTGCCAGCAGCTTGGACAGCCGCCGGGAGACCCAGTACTTC.

The CDR3 is CAIRDRGEETQYF. In DNA form, the CDR3 reads TGTGCCATCAGGGACAGGGGTGAAGAGACCCAGTACTTC. The chain uses TRBV10-3 and TRBJ2-5; 9 positions agree with TRBD1. The CDR3 has 13 amino acids. Germline trimming cut 6 bases from V and 3 bases from J; bases unmatched to any gene: 2. Germline assignment: CDR1 ENHRY and CDR2 SYGVKD.

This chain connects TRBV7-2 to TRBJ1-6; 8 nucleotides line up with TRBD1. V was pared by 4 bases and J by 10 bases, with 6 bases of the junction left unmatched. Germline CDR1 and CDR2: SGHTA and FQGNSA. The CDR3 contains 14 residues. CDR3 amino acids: CASSSTGVDSPLHF. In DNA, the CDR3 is TGTGCCAGCAGCTCGACAGGGGTTGACTCACCCCTCCACTTT.

CDR3 protein: CASSKLAGYGELFF. CDR3 nucleotide sequence: TGTGCCAGCAGCAAACTAGCGGGGTACGGGGAGCTGTTTTTT. The V call is TRBV11-2, the J call TRBJ2-2, with TRBD2 matching over 10 bases. CDR3 size: 14 residues. Germline lookup yields CDR1 SGHAT and CDR2 FQNNGV. Losses at the gene ends were 5 bases for V and 7 bases for J; bases not matched to a gene: 4.

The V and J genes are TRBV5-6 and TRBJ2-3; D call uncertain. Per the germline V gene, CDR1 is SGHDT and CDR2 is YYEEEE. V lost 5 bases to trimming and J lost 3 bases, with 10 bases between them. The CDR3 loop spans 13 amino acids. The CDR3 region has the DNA TGTGCCAGCAGACCGGCGGTGACAGATACGCAGTATTTT. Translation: CASRPAVTDTQYF.

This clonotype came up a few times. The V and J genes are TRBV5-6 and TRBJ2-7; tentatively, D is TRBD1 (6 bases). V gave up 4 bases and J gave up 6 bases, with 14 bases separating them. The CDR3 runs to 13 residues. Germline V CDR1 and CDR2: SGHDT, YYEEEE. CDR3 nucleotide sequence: TGTGCCAGCAGCCCAGGGGTCCTGCTCGAGCAGTACTTC. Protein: CASSPGVLLEQYF. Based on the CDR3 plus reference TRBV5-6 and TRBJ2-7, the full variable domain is DAGVTQSPTHLIKTRGQQVTLRCSPKSGHDTVSWYQQALGQGPQFIFQYYEEEERQRGNFPDRFSGHQFPNYSSELNVNALLLGDSALYLCASSPGVLLEQYFGPGTRLTVT.

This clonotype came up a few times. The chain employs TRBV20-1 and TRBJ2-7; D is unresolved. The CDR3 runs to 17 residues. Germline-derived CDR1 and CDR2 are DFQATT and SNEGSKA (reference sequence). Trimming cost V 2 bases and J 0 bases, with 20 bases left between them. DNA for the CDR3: TGCAGTGCTAGAAACACCTACGTAGGACGGAGCTCCTACGAGCAGTACTTC. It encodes CSARNTYVGRSSYEQYF.

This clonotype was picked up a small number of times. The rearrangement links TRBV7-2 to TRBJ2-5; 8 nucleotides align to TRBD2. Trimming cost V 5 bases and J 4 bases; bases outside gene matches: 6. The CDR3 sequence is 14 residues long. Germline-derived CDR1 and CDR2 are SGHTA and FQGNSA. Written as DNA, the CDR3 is TGTGCCAGCAGCGGTGGGCTAGCGGGAGAGACCCAGTACTTC. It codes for CASSGGLAGETQYF.

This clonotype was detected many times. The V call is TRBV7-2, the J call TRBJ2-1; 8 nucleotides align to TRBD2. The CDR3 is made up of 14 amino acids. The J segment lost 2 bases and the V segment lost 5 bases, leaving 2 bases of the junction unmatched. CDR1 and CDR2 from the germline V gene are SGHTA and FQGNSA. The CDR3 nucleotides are TGTGCCAGCAGCCAGGGACTAGCCTACAATGAGCAGTTCTTC. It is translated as CASSQGLAYNEQFF.